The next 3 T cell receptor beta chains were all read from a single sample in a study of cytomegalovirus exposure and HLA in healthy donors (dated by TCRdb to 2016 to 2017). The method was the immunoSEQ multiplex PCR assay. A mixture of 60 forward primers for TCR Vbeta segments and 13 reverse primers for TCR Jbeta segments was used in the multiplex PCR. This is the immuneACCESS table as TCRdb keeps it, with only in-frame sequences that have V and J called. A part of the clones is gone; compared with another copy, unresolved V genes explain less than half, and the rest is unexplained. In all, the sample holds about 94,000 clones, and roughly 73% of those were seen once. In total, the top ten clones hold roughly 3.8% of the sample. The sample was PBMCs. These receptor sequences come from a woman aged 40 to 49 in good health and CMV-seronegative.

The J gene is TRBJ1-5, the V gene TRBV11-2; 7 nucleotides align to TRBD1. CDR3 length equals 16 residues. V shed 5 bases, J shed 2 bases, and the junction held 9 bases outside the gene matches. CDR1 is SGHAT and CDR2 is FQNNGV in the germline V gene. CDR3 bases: TGTGCCAGCAGCACCATGACAGGGCGCGGCAATCAGCCCCAGCATTTT. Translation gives CASSTMTGRGNQPQHF.

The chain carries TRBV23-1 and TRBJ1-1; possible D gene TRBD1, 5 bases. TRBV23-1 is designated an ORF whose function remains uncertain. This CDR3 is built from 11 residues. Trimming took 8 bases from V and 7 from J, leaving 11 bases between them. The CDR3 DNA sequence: TGCGCCAGCGGCAGGGCGGATGAAGCTTTCTTT. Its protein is CASGRADEAFF.

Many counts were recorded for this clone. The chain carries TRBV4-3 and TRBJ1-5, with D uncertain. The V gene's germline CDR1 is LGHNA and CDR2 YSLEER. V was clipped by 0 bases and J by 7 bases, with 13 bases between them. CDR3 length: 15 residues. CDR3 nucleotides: TGCGCCAGCAGCCAAGATATCGGCGGGGTCCAGCCCCAGCATTTT. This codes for CASSQDIGGVQPQHF.